This TCR beta chain was identified in a study of T cells in Graves' hyperthyroidism and ophthalmopathy. Study-level findings and limits: Most thyroid clonotypes with frequency above 0.001 were detected in blood.

Researchers amplified the TCR beta CDR3 regions from RNA transcripts. Researchers ran a first-round RT-PCR on the TCR CDR3 using the HTBI primer set. TCRdb fed the multiplex PCR reads into MiXCR, producing one record per CDR3 protein. The data show a few hundred thousand distinct CDR3 sequences, approximately 15% seen once. This clonotype has just a few counts. The antigen remains undetermined. The sequence was collected from a woman in her thirties or forties with Graves' hyperthyroidism. The sample was blood.

The chain's CDR3 is CSARDRPRESNQPQHF. In DNA, the CDR3 is TGCAGTGCTAGAGATCGGCCCAGGGAAAGCAATCAGCCCCAGCATTTT. The rearrangement joins TRBV20-1 to TRBJ1-5; possibly TRBD1 for D (5 bases). The CDR3 has 16 amino acids. Germline loops: CDR1 DFQATT, CDR2 SNEGSKA (reference sequence). The V end lost 0 bases, the J end lost 1 base, and 13 bases lay between the germline ends.